Listed below are T cell receptor beta chains from one sample, sequenced in a study of blood T cell repertoires in COVID-19. Generated by immunoSEQ multiplex PCR, the TCRdb table keeps only in-frame clones and is missing some. The sample holds some 60,000 clones, almost 90% seen once. Material: peripheral blood. Receptors were obtained from a man between 60 and 75 years old with acute or convalescent COVID-19. CDR3s include the opening cysteine and the closing phenylalanine or tryptophan. A D gene is named only where the DNA matches it firmly. Rows give clone size only sometimes, using once, few, many, or a class for an expanded clone.

.	TRBD1	14	TRBV28	TRBJ2-1	CASTMGDRAGEQFF	TGTGCCAGCACCATGGGGGACAGGGCAGGGGAGCAGTTCTTC
.	.	16	TRBV4-1	TRBJ1-1	CASSQVKGLQNTEAFF	TGCGCCAGCAGCCAAGTAAAGGGACTCCAGAACACTGAAGCTTTCTTT
.	.	13	TRBV20-1	TRBJ2-1	CSASGGAYNEQFF	TGCAGTGCTAGTGGCGGAGCCTACAATGAGCAGTTCTTC
.	.	17	TRBV5-8	TRBJ1-1	CASSLRLSVLQGGEAFF	TGTGCCAGCAGCTTGAGGTTGAGCGTGCTGCAGGGAGGTGAAGCTTTCTTT
.	.	17	TRBV14	TRBJ1-1	CASSPLRGGTGRTEAFF	TGTGCCAGCAGCCCCCTAAGGGGGGGGACGGGACGCACTGAAGCTTTCTTT
.	TRBD1	15	TRBV7-2	TRBJ2-5	CASSSRQGPWETQYF	TGTGCCAGCAGCTCCCGACAGGGCCCTTGGGAGACCCAGTACTTC
.	TRBD1	16	TRBV19	TRBJ2-5	CASSLRGGQGEETQYF	TGTGCCAGTAGTCTCAGAGGGGGACAGGGAGAAGAGACCCAGTACTTC
.	TRBD1	16	TRBV3-1/TRBV3-2	TRBJ2-3	CASSQWTGTSTDTQYF	TGTGCCAGCAGCCAGTGGACAGGGACTAGCACAGATACGCAGTATTTT
once	.	15	TRBV18	TRBJ1-1	CASSPTSDMNTEAFF	TGTGCCAGCTCACCGACAAGTGACATGAACACTGAAGCTTTCTTT
.	.	13	TRBV7-8	TRBJ1-5	CASSFNSNQPQHF	TGTGCCAGCAGCTTTAATAGCAATCAGCCCCAGCATTTT
.	TRBD1	15	TRBV5-1	TRBJ1-1	CASSSTGNGNTEAFF	TGCGCCAGCAGCTCGACAGGGAATGGGAACACTGAAGCTTTCTTT
.	TRBD1	15	TRBV5-4	TRBJ2-5	CASSTRQGNQETQYF	TGTGCCAGCAGCACCCGACAGGGGAATCAAGAGACCCAGTACTTC
.	.	13	TRBV28	TRBJ1-5	CASVVSSNQPQHF	TGTGCCAGCGTAGTTAGTAGCAATCAGCCCCAGCATTTT
.	TRBD1	15	TRBV15	TRBJ2-7	CATSRERDRDYEQYF	TGTGCCACCAGCAGAGAGAGGGACAGGGATTACGAGCAGTACTTC
.	.	15	TRBV5-4	TRBJ2-2	CASSLSGTGTGELFF	TGTGCCAGCAGCTTGAGCGGAACGGGCACCGGGGAGCTGTTTTTT
.	.	17	TRBV6-2/TRBV6-3	TRBJ1-2	CASSYPSSGSPNYGYTF	TGTGCCAGCAGTTATCCCTCCTCAGGGTCCCCCAACTATGGCTACACCTTC
once	.	15	TRBV10-3	TRBJ1-6	CAINSETSYNSPLHF	TGTGCCATTAATAGCGAAACCTCCTATAATTCACCCCTCCACTTT
.	TRBD1	15	TRBV24-1	TRBJ1-2	CATSDPQGATGGYTF	TGTGCCACCAGTGATCCCCAGGGGGCCACGGGAGGCTACACCTTC
.	.	10	TRBV28	TRBJ1-4	CATGSEKLFF	TGTGCCACGGGTAGTGAAAAACTGTTTTTT
.	.	16	TRBV27	TRBJ1-3	CASSFSGRRPGNTIYF	TGTGCCAGCAGTTTCTCAGGTCGAAGACCCGGAAACACCATATATTTT
.	.	14	TRBV5-1	TRBJ2-1	CASSLGGGSQGQFF	TGCGCCAGCAGCTTGGGGGGAGGCAGCCAGGGGCAGTTCTTC
.	.	15	TRBV7-9	TRBJ2-1	CASSLEDRGGNEQFF	TGTGCCAGCAGCTTGGAGGATCGAGGCGGCAATGAGCAGTTCTTC
.	.	13	TRBV10-1	TRBJ2-5	CASSESTRQGQYF	TGCGCCAGCAGTGAGTCTACCCGTCAGGGCCAGTACTTC
.	.	15	TRBV5-5	TRBJ2-5	CASSPGASYQETQYF	TGTGCCAGCAGCCCAGGGGCGAGCTACCAAGAGACCCAGTACTTC
.	TRBD1	16	TRBV30	TRBJ1-4	CAWSEAGRGLSGKLFF	TGTGCCTGGAGTGAAGCGGGCAGGGGGCTTAGCGGAAAACTGTTTTTT
.	.	16	TRBV4-2	TRBJ2-7	CASSQDPVGGSYEQYF	TGTGCCAGCAGCCAAGATCCCGTGGGAGGCTCCTACGAGCAGTACTTC
.	.	14	TRBV5-1	TRBJ1-2	CASSLEQGVYGYTF	TGCGCCAGCAGCTTGGAACAGGGAGTCTATGGCTACACCTTC
.	.	13	TRBV12-5	TRBJ1-5	CASGMGRGQPQHF	TGTGCTAGTGGCATGGGAAGGGGCCAGCCCCAGCATTTT
.	.	14	TRBV5-1	TRBJ2-5	CASSPLDSQETQYF	TGCGCCAGCAGCCCCCTGGACAGCCAAGAGACCCAGTACTTC
.	.	13	TRBV11-3	TRBJ2-1	CASSLRELGEQFF	TGTGCCAGCAGCCTCCGGGAGCTGGGAGAGCAGTTCTTC
.	TRBD1	15	TRBV24-1	TRBJ1-3	CATSEMTGGRNTIYF	TGTGCCACCAGTGAAATGACAGGGGGGCGAAACACCATATATTTT
.	TRBD1	15	TRBV18	TRBJ1-6	CASSPGQGGNSPLHF	TGTGCCAGCTCACCTGGACAGGGAGGAAATTCACCCCTCCACTTT
.	TRBD2	16	TRBV11-2	TRBJ2-1	CASSFLTSGSYNEQFF	TGTGCCAGCAGCTTCCTGACTAGCGGTTCCTACAATGAGCAGTTCTTC
.	.	16	TRBV3-1/TRBV3-2	TRBJ1-5	CASSSSGRGSNQPQHF	TGTGCCAGCAGCTCCTCAGGGCGAGGAAGCAATCAGCCCCAGCATTTT
.	.	14	TRBV5-1	TRBJ1-2	CASSLLGQNYGYTF	TGCGCCAGCAGCTTATTAGGACAGAACTATGGCTACACCTTC
.	.	14	TRBV5-1	TRBJ2-7	CASSLVAQGDEQYF	TGCGCCAGCAGCTTGGTGGCACAGGGCGACGAGCAGTACTTC
.	.	16	TRBV5-1	TRBJ1-3	CASSSSQGFSGNTIYF	TGCGCCAGCAGCTCGTCTCAGGGCTTCTCTGGAAACACCATATATTTT
.	.	14	TRBV27	TRBJ2-1	CASSLRSGNDEQFF	TGTGCCAGCAGTTTACGGTCCGGGAACGATGAGCAGTTCTTC
.	.	12	TRBV12-3/TRBV12-4	TRBJ1-2	CASSEHLDGYTF	TGTGCCAGCAGTGAACACCTTGATGGCTACACCTTC
once	.	12	TRBV5-1	TRBJ2-7	CASSSPGYEQYF	TGCGCCAGCAGCTCCCCCGGGTACGAGCAGTACTTC
.	.	16	TRBV18	TRBJ1-2	CASSIKEGNANYGYTF	TGTGCCAGCTCAATTAAGGAGGGGAACGCTAACTATGGCTACACCTTC
.	TRBD2	17	TRBV7-2	TRBJ2-4	CASSGRSTSGIVGIQYF	TGTGCCAGCAGCGGACGATCTACTAGCGGGATTGTTGGCATTCAGTACTTC
.	.	19	TRBV21-1	TRBJ2-7	CASSKEDQGATPGTYEQYF	TGTGCCAGCAGCAAAGAGGACCAGGGGGCGACCCCCGGGACCTACGAGCAGTACTTC
.	.	15	TRBV11-2	TRBJ1-2	CASSSRTGSYYGYTF	TGTGCCAGCAGCTCGCGAACAGGGTCCTACTATGGCTACACCTTC
.	.	14	TRBV7-9	TRBJ1-5	CASSLHSGEQPQHF	TGTGCCAGCAGCCTACATTCCGGGGAACAGCCCCAGCATTTT
.	TRBD1	17	TRBV3-1/TRBV3-2	TRBJ2-1	CASSQDRRQGRYNEQFF	TGTGCCAGCAGCCAAGATCGACGACAGGGCCGATACAATGAGCAGTTCTTC
.	TRBD2	15	TRBV10-3	TRBJ2-1	CAISEGLAGVNEQFF	TGTGCCATCAGTGAGGGCCTAGCGGGAGTGAATGAGCAGTTCTTC
.	.	15	TRBV5-6	TRBJ1-6	CASSFGQGFNSPLHF	TGTGCCAGCAGCTTCGGCCAGGGATTTAATTCACCCCTCCACTTT